This TCR beta chain is drawn from a study of low-dose radiotherapy and immunotherapy resistance in tumors. Alpha and beta chains were covered, as first-strand cDNA relied on TRAV- and TRBV-specific primers. TCRs were amplified for 15 to 25 PCR cycles with a constant-region primer and V-primer adapter. TCRdb passed the reads through MiXCR, listing each CDR3 protein once. The sample lists about 97,000 distinct CDR3 sequences, about 20% occurring once. Germline V CDR1 and CDR2: SQVTM, ANQGSEA. The CDR3 totals 8 residues. V lost 6 bases and J 7 bases, leaving 3 bases between the germline ends. This clonotype was counted at least ten times. Time point here: after trial treatment. Specified treatment: LDRT plus nivolumab, ipilimumab, low-dose cyclophosphamide and aspirin (RACIN trial).

The sequencing here drew on PBMCs, taken after low-dose radiotherapy plus immunotherapy. This TCR derives from a male donor with prostate cancer. The chain links TRBV29-1 to TRBJ1-1; the D is unclear. In nucleotides, the CDR3 is TGCAGCGTGGATGAAGCTTTCTTT. It specifies CSVDEAFF. Supplemented by reference TRBV29-1 and TRBJ1-1, the full variable domain reads SAVISQKPSRDICQRGTSLTIQCQVDSQVTMMFWYRQQPGQSLTLIATANQGSEATYESGFVIDKFPISRPNLTFSTLTVSNMSPEDSSIYLCSVDEAFFGQGTRLTVV.